The subject of this entry is one T cell receptor beta chain. Its antigen is not known. The sample comes from a study of shared clonotypes between healthy human individuals. V trimming: 2 bases; J trimming: 8 bases; junction bases outside the gene matches: 21. The CDR3 spans 19 residues. CDR1 MDHEN and CDR2 SYDVKM come from the germline V gene. In the sorted-subset replicate PCRs, 200 ng DNA, roughly 30,000 T cell genomes, was used. This table comes from immunoSEQ multiplex PCR, and its TCRdb copy is limited to in-frame clones, with some not included. The table shows about 2.3 million clones, with approximately 95% occurring only once. Whole-study results and caveats: As a rule, naive subsets had a larger estimated richness than memory subsets.

Free of recent acute infections or vaccinations, the donors were healthy HIV-negative adults. Each sample came from a Caucasian adult donor living in Nashville, Tennessee. Sequenced input: naive CD4+ T cells from PBMCs. As for subset: CD45RA+ positively selected. V usage is TRBV28 and J usage is TRBJ1-2, with TRBD1 identical over 9 bases. The receptor's source is a man aged 18 to 30 in good health. Some clones in this sample may be carry-over from other donors' samples. In DNA form, the CDR3 reads TGTGCCAGCAGTTTACCTCGTTCAAAACCGGGACAGGGAGGAATAGGCTACACCTTC. This gives the protein CASSLPRSKPGQGGIGYTF.